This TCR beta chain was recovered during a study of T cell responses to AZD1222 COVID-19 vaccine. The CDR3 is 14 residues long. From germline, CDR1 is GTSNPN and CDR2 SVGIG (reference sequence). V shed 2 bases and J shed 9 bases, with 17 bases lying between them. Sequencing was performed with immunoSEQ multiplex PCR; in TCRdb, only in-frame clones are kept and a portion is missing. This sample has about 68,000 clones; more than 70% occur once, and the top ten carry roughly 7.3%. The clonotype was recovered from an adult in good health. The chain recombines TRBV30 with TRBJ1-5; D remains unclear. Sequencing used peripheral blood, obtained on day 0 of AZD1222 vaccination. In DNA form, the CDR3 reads TGTGCCTGGAGTATTGGTGTCGGGAAGTCGCCCCAGCATTTT. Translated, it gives CAWSIGVGKSPQHF.